These 18 T cell receptor beta chains came from one sample sequenced in a study of blood T cell repertoires in COVID-19. Measured with immunoSEQ multiplex PCR; TCRdb has only the in-frame clones, and not every one. The sample lists some 450,000 clones, 70% to 90% seen once, with less than 0.95% in the top ten. The sequencing input was peripheral blood. All receptors derive from a man in his late teens or twenties with COVID-19, enrolled during active disease.

The chain joins TRBV20-1 to TRBJ2-1; 8 bases agree with TRBD2. Germline values: CDR1 DFQATT, CDR2 SNEGSKA (reference sequence). J lost 5 bases, V lost 3 bases, and 6 bases had no gene match. The CDR3 length is 14 residues. CDR3 amino acids: CSASEGLAHNEQFF. The CDR3 coding sequence is TGCAGTGCTAGTGAAGGACTAGCTCACAATGAGCAGTTCTTC.

The gene calls are TRBV6-1 and TRBJ1-2; 8 bases map to TRBD1. The junction had 8 bases not matched to a gene; V was cut back by 1 base and J by 7 bases. The CDR3 sequence is 15 residues long. Per the germline V gene, CDR1 is MNHNS and CDR2 is SASEGT. The chain's CDR3 is CASSEEATGARGYTF. CDR3 DNA sequence: TGTGCCAGCAGTGAAGAGGCGACAGGGGCTCGTGGCTACACCTTC.

This clone was observed once. The J gene is TRBJ2-7, the V gene TRBV3-1 (or the pseudogene TRBV3-2); D might be TRBD1 (6 bases). The CDR3 contains 17 residues. The V end lost 1 base, the J end lost 4 bases, and 20 bases lay between the germline ends. Germline assignment: CDR1 LGHDT and CDR2 YNNKEL (reference sequence). Here the CDR3 reads CASSQAGGLGIWYEQYF. The CDR3 nucleotides read TGTGCCAGCAGCCAAGCTGGGGGCCTTGGGATCTGGTACGAGCAGTACTTC.

This clone was counted once. The chain combines TRBV18 with TRBJ2-1, with 7 bases fitting TRBD2. The junction had 7 bases not matched to a gene; V was cut back by 1 base and J by 1 base. The CDR3 has 17 amino acids. Germline loops: CDR1 KGHSH, CDR2 LQKENI. CDR3 in DNA: TGTGCCAGCTCACCACAGTCGGGCGGGGGTTCCTACAATGAGCAGTTCTTC. Its protein product is CASSPQSGGGSYNEQFF.

The chain employs TRBV5-4 and TRBJ2-7; 8 bases line up with TRBD1. V dropped 0 bases and J dropped 3; count of bases not matched to a gene: 5. In germline, CDR1 is SGHNT, CDR2 YYREEE (reference sequence). The CDR3 extends over 15 amino acids. For the CDR3, the DNA is TGTGCCAGCAGCTTGGCAACAGGGGGATTCTACGAGCAGTACTTC. Translated: CASSLATGGFYEQYF.

The chain has TRBV5-1 and TRBJ2-1; 7 bases fit TRBD2. There are 16 residues in the CDR3. V lost 2 bases to trimming and J lost 8 bases; unmatched junction nucleotides: 13. Germline V CDR1 and CDR2: SGHRS, YFSETQ. In nucleotides, the CDR3 is TGCGCCAGCAGCTTCCAGCGGGACCCAGAGGTCGATGAGCAGTTCTTC. This encodes CASSFQRDPEVDEQFF.

J is TRBJ1-6 and V is TRBV14; unclear D gene. The CDR3 has 15 amino acids. The V end lost 4 bases, the J end lost 3 bases, and 10 bases lay between the germline ends. Germline V gene data show CDR1 as SGHDN and CDR2 as FVKESK. This CDR3 is CASSRNSNYNSPLHF. The CDR3 region has the DNA TGTGCCAGCAGCCGAAACAGCAACTATAATTCACCCCTCCACTTT.

V and J are TRBV29-1 and TRBJ1-2; D call uncertain. CDR1 SQVTM and CDR2 ANQGSEA come from the germline V gene. This CDR3 has 12 amino acids. Trimming took 5 bases from V and 0 from J, leaving 7 bases between them. CDR3 coding DNA: TGCAGCGTTCTAGGATCTAACTATGGCTACACCTTC. Amino acids: CSVLGSNYGYTF. Based on the CDR3 plus reference TRBV29-1 and TRBJ1-2, the full variable domain is SAVISQKPSRDICQRGTSLTIQCQVDSQVTMMFWYRQQPGQSLTLIATANQGSEATYESGFVIDKFPISRPNLTFSTLTVSNMSPEDSSIYLCSVLGSNYGYTFGSGTRLTVV.

This clone showed up just a few times. This chain links TRBV7-6 with TRBJ1-6; 7 positions match TRBD1. Trimming at V came to 2 bases and at J to 3 bases, leaving 7 bases not matched to a gene. CDR1 is SGHVS and CDR2 is FNYEAQ in the germline V gene. The CDR3 sequence is 17 residues long. For the CDR3, the DNA is TGTGCCAGCAGCTTATCCGGGACAGAGATCTATAATTCACCCCTCCACTTT. Protein sequence: CASSLSGTEIYNSPLHF.

With respect to this clone: The same CDR3 arises from other DNA sequences in this sample as well. This chain joins TRBV5-4 and TRBJ2-7; perhaps TRBD1 as D (6 bases). Deletions cut 4 bases from V and 7 bases from J, with 15 bases between. The germline gives CDR1 SGHNT, CDR2 YYREEE (reference sequence). This CDR3 contains 13 residues. The CDR3 region is CASSTDRAREQYF. The CDR3 DNA follows: TGTGCCAGCAGCACGGACAGAGCTCGGGAGCAGTACTTC.

The J gene is TRBJ1-1, the V gene TRBV13; no clear D gene. Germline V gene data show CDR1 as PRHDT and CDR2 as FYEKMQ (reference sequence). The CDR3 spans 14 residues. The V gene lost 5 bases and the J gene lost 6 bases, with 16 bases spanning the gap. CDR3 sequence reads: CASSDPARTAEAFF. The CDR3 coding sequence is TGTGCCAGCAGCGATCCCGCCCGTACGGCTGAAGCTTTCTTT.

The rearrangement links TRBV5-6 to TRBJ2-7; possible D gene TRBD2, 6 bases. The CDR3 runs to 12 residues. Germline CDR1 reads SGHDT; CDR2 reads YYEEEE. The V gene lost 4 bases and the J gene lost 3 bases, with 8 bases spanning the gap. For the CDR3, the DNA is TGTGCCAGCAGCGGGACTGGCTACGAGCAGTACTTC. Its protein is CASSGTGYEQYF. Filled out from reference TRBV5-6 and TRBJ2-7, the complete variable domain reads DAGVTQSPTHLIKTRGQQVTLRCSPKSGHDTVSWYQQALGQGPQFIFQYYEEEERQRGNFPDRFSGHQFPNYSSELNVNALLLGDSALYLCASSGTGYEQYFGPGTRLTVT.

This chain uses TRBV12-5 with TRBJ2-1; 14 bases match TRBD2. Trimming at V came to 6 bases and at J to 8 bases, leaving 12 bases not matched to a gene. From germline, CDR1 is LGHNT and CDR2 FRNRAP. The CDR3 spans 17 residues. CDR3 sequence: CASGAGTSGRKVYEQFF. The DNA of the CDR3 is TGTGCTAGTGGCGCCGGGACTAGCGGGAGAAAGGTCTATGAGCAGTTCTTC.

The chain joins TRBV7-7 to TRBJ2-3; 9 bases line up with TRBD2. Germline V gene sequence: CDR1 SSHAT, CDR2 FNYEAQ (reference sequence). V gave up 5 bases and J gave up 5 bases; unmatched junction bases: 8. This CDR3 spans 15 amino acids. CDR3 region: CASSPGRGGRDTQYF. The DNA for the CDR3 is TGTGCCAGCAGCCCAGGGCGGGGGGGCCGAGATACGCAGTATTTT.

The V gene is TRBV5-4, the J gene TRBJ1-1, with D maybe TRBD1 (5 bases). The CDR3 is made up of 13 amino acids. V gave up 7 bases and J gave up 5 bases, with 15 bases separating them. Germline-derived CDR1 and CDR2 are SGHNT and YYREEE (reference sequence). CDR3 sequence: CASSEGARTEAFF. DNA of the CDR3: TGTGCCAGCTCCGAAGGGGCGAGGACTGAAGCTTTCTTT.

V is TRBV27 and J is TRBJ2-7; 8 nucleotides line up with TRBD1. The CDR3 is made up of 13 amino acids. Germline trimming cut 8 bases from V and 1 base from J; bases unmatched to any gene: 4. In germline, CDR1 is MNHEY, CDR2 SMNVEV (reference sequence). CDR3 DNA sequence: TGTGCCAGCGGACAGGGTGGGTCCTACGAGCAGTACTTC. Residues: CASGQGGSYEQYF.

This clone was found a few times. This chain uses TRBV5-1 with TRBJ1-1; D is perhaps TRBD1 (5 bases). The germline V gene has CDR1 SGHRS and CDR2 YFSETQ. The CDR3 sequence is 16 residues long. V gave up 3 bases and J gave up 1 base, with 16 bases separating them. CDR3 sequence: CASSWGVMAPNTEAFF. In DNA form, the CDR3 reads TGCGCCAGCAGCTGGGGGGTTATGGCCCCGAACACTGAAGCTTTCTTT. Full variable domain (remainder filled in from reference TRBV5-1 and TRBJ1-1): KAGVTQTPRYLIKTRGQQVTLSCSPISGHRSVSWYQQTPGQGLQFLFEYFSETQRNKGNFPGRFSGRQFSNSRSEMNVSTLELGDSALYLCASSWGVMAPNTEAFFGQGTRLTVV.

The V gene is TRBV29-1, the J gene TRBJ2-3; TRBD2 might be the D (6 bases). Trimming took off 0 bases at V and 2 bases at J, with 12 bases between the two ends. The CDR3 runs to 15 residues. CDR1 SQVTM and CDR2 ANQGSEA come from the germline V gene. CDR3 nucleotide sequence: TGCAGCGTTGAAGAGGAGGGGATGATCACAGATACGCAGTATTTT. Protein: CSVEEEGMITDTQYF.